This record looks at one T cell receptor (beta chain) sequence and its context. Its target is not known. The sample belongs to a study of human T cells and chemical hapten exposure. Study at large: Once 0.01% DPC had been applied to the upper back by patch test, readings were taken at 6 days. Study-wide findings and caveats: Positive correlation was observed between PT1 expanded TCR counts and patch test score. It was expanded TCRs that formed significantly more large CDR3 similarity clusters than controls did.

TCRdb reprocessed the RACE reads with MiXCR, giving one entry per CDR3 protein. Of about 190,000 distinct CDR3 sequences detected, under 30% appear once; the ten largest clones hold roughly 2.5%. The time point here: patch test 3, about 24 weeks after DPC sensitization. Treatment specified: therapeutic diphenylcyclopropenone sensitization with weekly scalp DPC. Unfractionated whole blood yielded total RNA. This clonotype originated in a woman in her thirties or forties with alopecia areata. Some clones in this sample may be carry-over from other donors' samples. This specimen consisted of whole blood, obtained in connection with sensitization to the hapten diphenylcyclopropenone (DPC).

In DNA form, the CDR3 reads TGCAGCGTTGTACGGTACAATGAGCAGTTCTTC. Translating gives CSVVRYNEQFF. V and J are TRBV29-1 and TRBJ2-1; D not certain. Germline V lookup: CDR1 SQVTM, CDR2 ANQGSEA. CDR3 size: 11 residues. Trimming took 4 bases from V and 4 from J, leaving 5 bases between them.